Described below is a single T cell receptor beta chain sequence and its context. Its antigen is not known. The data were taken from a study of cytomegalovirus exposure and HLA in healthy donors. About the study: Of about 400 genotyped donors, 65% to 85% clustered with self-reported Caucasian donors.

Whole-study results and caveats: Likely technical artifact: a cluster of highly shared sequence variants. An analysis that came later showed most CMV-associated TCR beta chains appearing HLA-restricted. It was shown in a later analysis that HLA-associated TCR beta chains were more clonally expanded than other, equally common chains.

The CDR3 is 16 amino acids. Germline CDR1 is MNHEY and CDR2 is SMNVEV (reference sequence). V lost 5 bases to trimming and J lost 2 bases, with 16 bases between them. The PCR ran on 60 Vbeta and 13 Jbeta primers. Sequencing was performed with immunoSEQ multiplex PCR; in TCRdb, only in-frame clones are kept and a portion is missing. The sample's table shows under 250,000 clones. Sequenced material: PBMCs. This chain links TRBV27 with TRBJ1-5; unclear D gene. This clonotype was obtained from a girl aged 2 to 9 in good health and CMV-seropositive. The CDR3 spells CASSPREPHRNQPQHF. The CDR3 nucleotides read TGTGCCAGCAGTCCCCGGGAACCCCACCGCAATCAGCCCCAGCATTTT.